Each of the 31 T cell receptor beta chains below was sequenced from the same sample in a study of blood T cell repertoires in COVID-19. Here immunoSEQ multiplex PCR was the method, and the copy in TCRdb shows in-frame clones only, minus some. The sample holds about 89,000 clones; about two thirds are singletons and the top ten take around 15%. The sequenced sample was peripheral blood. These receptors were obtained from a woman aged 80 or over with acute or convalescent COVID-19.

The rearrangement joins TRBV19 to TRBJ1-1; D gene unclear. V was pared by 4 bases and J by 6 bases, with 9 bases between. The CDR3 totals 12 residues. Per the germline V gene, CDR1 is LNHDA and CDR2 is SQIVND (reference sequence). The chain's CDR3 is CASSTFAAEAFF. CDR3 in DNA: TGTGCCAGTAGTACGTTCGCAGCTGAAGCTTTCTTT.

V and J are TRBV27 and TRBJ1-6; a weak D match, TRBD1 (5 bases). The CDR3 loop spans 13 amino acids. Germline CDR1 MNHEY, CDR2 SMNVEV (reference sequence). V was clipped by 6 bases and J by 8 bases, with 11 bases between them. CDR3 protein: CASRLQVDSPLHF. In DNA, the CDR3 is TGTGCCAGCAGGCTACAGGTCGATTCACCCCTCCACTTT.

This clone was seen a handful of times. V is TRBV5-1 and J is TRBJ1-5; 7 nucleotides agree with TRBD1. The V gene's germline CDR1 is SGHRS and CDR2 YFSETQ. CDR3 length: 13 residues. Trimming at V came to 7 bases and at J to 4 bases, leaving 5 bases not matched to a gene. The CDR3 is CASADRPNQPQHF. The DNA for the CDR3 is TGCGCCAGCGCGGACAGGCCTAATCAGCCCCAGCATTTT.

The table lists this clone with a few counts. The V gene is TRBV6-5, the J gene TRBJ2-1; 8 bases match TRBD1. The V segment lost 5 bases and the J segment 9 bases; nucleotides outside the gene matches: 12. The CDR3 has 15 amino acids. CDR1 is MNHEY and CDR2 is SVGAGI in the germline V gene. The CDR3 loop reads CASSPLDRESPEQFF. CDR3 bases: TGTGCCAGCAGTCCTCTGGACAGGGAGTCACCTGAGCAGTTCTTC.

The V and J genes are TRBV18 and TRBJ1-1, with TRBD1 identical over 9 bases. Trimming removed 6 bases from V and 3 bases from J; junction bases left unmatched: 8. The CDR3 is 15 residues long. In germline, CDR1 is KGHSH, CDR2 LQKENI. CDR3 sequence: CASSLAGQGYTEAFF. The CDR3, as DNA: TGTGCCAGCTCTCTCGCAGGACAGGGGTACACTGAAGCTTTCTTT.

The sample holds a few counts of this clone. The genes are TRBV19 and TRBJ2-1; the match to TRBD2 covers 7 bases. Trimming took 6 bases from V and 1 from J; bases not matched to a gene: 12. Germline V gives CDR1 LNHDA, CDR2 SQIVND (reference sequence). There are 17 residues in the CDR3. The CDR3 sequence: CASRSRSGSGSYNEQFF. The DNA for the CDR3 is TGTGCCAGTAGGTCTCGTAGCGGGTCAGGGTCCTACAATGAGCAGTTCTTC.

The V gene is TRBV7-2, the J gene TRBJ1-2; D remains unclear. CDR1 SGHTA and CDR2 FQGNSA come from the germline V gene. There are 15 residues in the CDR3. Trimming removed 3 bases at V and 8 bases at J, with 19 bases between. The DNA for the CDR3 is TGTGCCAGCAGCTTGGGTCCACTGGGAGCGGAGGGCTACACCTTC. This codes for CASSLGPLGAEGYTF.

This rearrangement joins TRBV5-1 to TRBJ2-7, with 10 bases aligning to TRBD1. CDR1 is SGHRS and CDR2 is YFSETQ in the germline V gene. The CDR3 is 17 residues long. V dropped 4 bases and J dropped 2; count of bases not matched to a gene: 12. This CDR3 reads CASSAGSGTGVTYEQYF. The CDR3 DNA reads as TGCGCCAGCAGCGCCGGTTCCGGGACAGGGGTTACCTACGAGCAGTACTTC.

The rearrangement links TRBV10-3 to TRBJ1-2; the match to TRBD1 covers 11 bases. The germline V gene has CDR1 ENHRY and CDR2 SYGVKD. Trimming took 5 bases from V and 7 from J; bases not matched to a gene: 9. The CDR3 spans 15 residues. CDR3 nucleotide sequence: TGTGCCATCAGTTCCGGACAGGGGGCATTAGGTGGCTACACCTTC. This sequence encodes CAISSGQGALGGYTF.

This rearrangement joins TRBV5-1 to TRBJ2-7, with a possible D match to TRBD2 (5 bases). The germline V gene encodes CDR1 SGHRS and CDR2 YFSETQ. The CDR3 extends over 13 amino acids. V was cut by 1 base and J by 7 bases, with 12 bases left in between. CDR3 loop: CASSLLAAGEQYF. CDR3 nucleotides: TGCGCCAGCAGCTTGCTAGCAGCTGGGGAGCAGTACTTC.

The gene calls are TRBV27 and TRBJ1-5; 8 bases agree with TRBD1. CDR3 length: 13 amino acids. Germline CDR1 is MNHEY and CDR2 is SMNVEV (reference sequence). Trimming at V came to 9 bases and at J to 5 bases, leaving 6 bases not matched to a gene. DNA of the CDR3: TGTGCCAGTAGGACAGGGCGCTATCAGCCCCAGCATTTT. This sequence encodes CASRTGRYQPQHF.

This clone was found a few times. The gene calls are TRBV10-3 and TRBJ2-7; TRBD1 is a possible D gene (6 bases). The germline V gene encodes CDR1 ENHRY and CDR2 SYGVKD. The CDR3 has 13 amino acids. V was trimmed by 6 bases and J by 4 bases, leaving 13 bases between them. Here the CDR3 DNA reads TGTGCCATCAGGGGAGAGGGGGAATACGAGCAGTACTTC. It is translated as CAIRGEGEYEQYF.

This chain uses TRBV5-6 with TRBJ1-3, with D possibly TRBD1 on 6 matching bases. Trimming removed 4 bases from V and 0 bases from J, with 8 bases in between. Germline loops: CDR1 SGHDT, CDR2 YYEEEE. CDR3 length: 14 amino acids. CDR3 in amino acids: CASSLDSSGNTIYF. The CDR3 DNA is TGTGCCAGCAGCCTGGACAGCTCTGGAAACACCATATATTTT.

This chain connects TRBV5-5 to TRBJ1-4; a weak D match, TRBD1 (6 bases). The CDR3 totals 16 residues. Trimming pared 2 bases from V and 8 bases from J, leaving 19 bases between. Germline lookup yields CDR1 SGHKS and CDR2 YYEKEE (reference sequence). The chain's CDR3 is CASSFRRGGPEEKLFF. Written as DNA, the CDR3 is TGTGCCAGCAGCTTTAGAAGGGGGGGCCCGGAGGAAAAACTGTTTTTT.

This sequence joins TRBV6-6 and TRBJ1-1, with D perhaps TRBD1 (6 bases). Looked up from germline, CDR1 is MNHNY and CDR2 is SVGAGI (reference sequence). Deletions cut 7 bases from V and 3 bases from J, with 18 bases between. CDR3 length: 15 amino acids. In nucleotides, the CDR3 is TGTGCCAGCACCGGTCTCGGCAGGGGAGACACTGAAGCTTTCTTT. It codes for CASTGLGRGDTEAFF.

This clone was detected many times. The rearrangement uses TRBV6-4 and TRBJ2-3, with TRBD2 identical over 9 bases. This CDR3 is built from 16 residues. CDR1 MRHNA and CDR2 SNTAGT come from the germline V gene. V was clipped by 2 bases and J by 4 bases; unmatched bases: 7. CDR3 nucleotides: TGTGCCAGCAGTGACGAAGCGGGGGGAGGTGCAGATACGCAGTATTTT. Protein sequence: CASSDEAGGGADTQYF.

The chain recombines TRBV9 with TRBJ1-2, with 9 bases identical to TRBD1. The J segment lost 1 base and the V segment lost 3 bases, leaving 13 bases of the junction unmatched. CDR1 and CDR2 (germline): SGDLS, YYNGEE. The CDR3 consists of 18 residues. The CDR3 region has the DNA TGTGCCAGCAGCGGGGTTCGTTCGGGACAGGGAATTAACTATGGCTACACCTTC. Its protein product is CASSGVRSGQGINYGYTF.

This rearrangement joins TRBV11-2 to TRBJ2-1; the match to TRBD2 covers 7 bases. V lost 0 bases to trimming and J lost 0 bases; unmatched junction nucleotides: 8. This CDR3 spans 18 amino acids. Germline-derived CDR1 and CDR2 are SGHAT and FQNNGV. The CDR3 reads CASSLDPGGFSSYNEQFF. As DNA, the CDR3 is TGTGCCAGCAGCTTAGATCCCGGGGGGTTTAGCTCCTACAATGAGCAGTTCTTC.

The J gene is TRBJ2-6, the V gene TRBV3-1 (or the pseudogene TRBV3-2), with 7 bases identical to TRBD1. This CDR3 is built from 18 residues. Germline CDR1 LGHDT, CDR2 YNNKEL (reference sequence). Trimming cost V 4 bases and J 0 bases; bases outside gene matches: 9. DNA of the CDR3: TGTGCCAGCAGCCTCCGGAGGACAGGCCGCTCTGGGGCCAACGTCCTGACTTTC. Translated, it gives CASSLRRTGRSGANVLTF.

The V call is TRBV7-9, the J call TRBJ1-1; TRBD1 matches at 9 bases. The CDR3 is 18 amino acids. Germline V lookup: CDR1 SEHNR, CDR2 FQNEAQ (reference sequence). The J segment lost 5 bases and the V segment lost 5 bases, leaving 18 bases of the junction unmatched. CDR3 DNA sequence: TGTGCCAGCAGCCTAAGGGGGTCCGGGACAGGGACAGTAACTGAAGCTTTCTTT. This translates into CASSLRGSGTGTVTEAFF.

Remarks on this clone: The sample carries other DNA sequences with the same CDR3. The chain has TRBV3-1 (or the pseudogene TRBV3-2) and TRBJ1-1; TRBD1 might be the D (5 bases). Trimming cost V 0 bases and J 1 base, with 9 bases left between them. CDR1 LGHDT and CDR2 YNNKEL come from the germline V gene (reference sequence). The CDR3 contains 15 residues. CDR3 in amino acids: CASSQEWGGNTEAFF. The CDR3 DNA follows: TGTGCCAGCAGCCAAGAATGGGGGGGGAACACTGAAGCTTTCTTT.

The chain is built from TRBV3-1 (or the pseudogene TRBV3-2) and TRBJ1-3, with a possible D match to TRBD1 (6 bases). The CDR3 sequence is 17 residues long. From germline, CDR1 is LGHDT and CDR2 YNNKEL (reference sequence). V was pared by 2 bases and J by 4 bases, with 18 bases between. CDR3 DNA sequence: TGTGCCAGCAGCCAAAATCATCAGGGGTCGTTAGGAAACACCATATATTTT. As protein: CASSQNHQGSLGNTIYF.

This clone was observed a few times. The chain combines TRBV7-3 with TRBJ1-3, with D perhaps matching TRBD1 (5 bases). Trimming removed 6 bases at V and 8 bases at J, with 14 bases between. The CDR3 covers 13 residues. Germline CDR1 is SGHTA and CDR2 is FQGTGA. CDR3 protein: CASSWGLGDTIYF. CDR3 bases: TGTGCCAGCAGTTGGGGATTAGGGGACACCATATATTTT.

The V and J genes are TRBV15 and TRBJ1-1; D might be TRBD1 (6 bases). The CDR3 runs 14 residues. The germline CDR1 and CDR2 sequences are LNHNV and YYDKDF (reference sequence). V gave up 2 bases and J gave up 4 bases, with 11 bases separating them. The CDR3 is CATSRNRVGTEAFF. DNA of the CDR3: TGTGCCACCAGCAGAAACAGGGTTGGCACTGAAGCTTTCTTT.

Written as DNA, the CDR3 is TGCGCCAGCAGCCAGGGGGTGGACACTGAAGCTTTCTTT. This sequence encodes CASSQGVDTEAFF. This chain uses TRBV5-1 with TRBJ1-1; TRBD1 agrees at 7 bases. CDR3 size: 13 residues. Per germline, CDR1 SGHRS and CDR2 YFSETQ. V shed 4 bases, J shed 3 bases, and the junction held 3 bases outside the gene matches.

This clone appeared a few times. The rearrangement links TRBV7-2 to TRBJ1-6; D gene uncertain. The CDR3 runs 13 residues. V lost 7 bases, J lost 4 bases, and 8 bases lay in between. Germline CDR1 SGHTA, CDR2 FQGNSA. CDR3 DNA sequence: TGTGCCAGCACACCGCAGTATAATTCACCCCTCCACTTT. Residues: CASTPQYNSPLHF.

The chain has TRBV7-2 and TRBJ1-5; D gene unclear. Germline V lookup: CDR1 SGHTA, CDR2 FQGNSA. The CDR3 has 16 amino acids. Trimming left V 2 bases short and J 2 bases short, with 13 bases between. CDR3 coding DNA: TGTGCCAGCAGCTTATGGGTGGCAGGCCGCAATCAGCCCCAGCATTTT. Amino acids: CASSLWVAGRNQPQHF.

The rearrangement joins TRBV7-2 to TRBJ1-2; maybe TRBD1 (5 bases). Trimming pared 4 bases from V and 7 bases from J, leaving 13 bases between. Germline CDR1 reads SGHTA; CDR2 reads FQGNSA. The CDR3 totals 13 residues. This chain's CDR3 is CASSSRGGSGYTF. The CDR3 bases are TGTGCCAGCAGCTCACGGGGGGGTTCTGGCTACACCTTC.

V gene TRBV19 combines with J gene TRBJ2-5; 8 positions agree with TRBD1. The CDR3 runs to 14 residues. Germline lookup yields CDR1 LNHDA and CDR2 SQIVND (reference sequence). V gave up 5 bases and J gave up 7 bases; unmatched junction bases: 9. DNA for the CDR3: TGTGCCAGTAGTGCCGACAGGGGCCTGGGGACCCAGTACTTC. It translates to CASSADRGLGTQYF.

This sequence joins TRBV2 and TRBJ1-4, with D tentatively TRBD1 (5 bases). From germline, CDR1 is SNHLY and CDR2 FYNNEI. Deletions cut 4 bases from V and 4 bases from J, with 13 bases between. The CDR3 covers 15 residues. The CDR3 DNA sequence: TGTGCCAGCAGTGGTGAGGAACAGGTTAATGAAAAACTGTTTTTT. This codes for CASSGEEQVNEKLFF.

This chain connects TRBV19 to TRBJ1-1, with 8 bases identical to TRBD1. The CDR3 spans 13 residues. With V trimmed by 3 bases and J by 9 bases, 6 bases remained unmatched. CDR1 is LNHDA, CDR2 SQIVND, per germline (reference sequence). The CDR3 loop is CASSIIRGRQAFF. For the CDR3, the DNA is TGTGCCAGTAGTATCATCAGGGGGCGCCAAGCTTTCTTT. Variable domain in full (rest from reference TRBV19 and TRBJ1-1): DGGITQSPKYLFRKEGQNVTLSCEQNLNHDAMYWYRQDPGQGLRLIYYSQIVNDFQKGDIAEGYSVSREKKESFPLTVTSAQKNPTAFYLCASSIIRGRQAFFGQGTRLTVV.